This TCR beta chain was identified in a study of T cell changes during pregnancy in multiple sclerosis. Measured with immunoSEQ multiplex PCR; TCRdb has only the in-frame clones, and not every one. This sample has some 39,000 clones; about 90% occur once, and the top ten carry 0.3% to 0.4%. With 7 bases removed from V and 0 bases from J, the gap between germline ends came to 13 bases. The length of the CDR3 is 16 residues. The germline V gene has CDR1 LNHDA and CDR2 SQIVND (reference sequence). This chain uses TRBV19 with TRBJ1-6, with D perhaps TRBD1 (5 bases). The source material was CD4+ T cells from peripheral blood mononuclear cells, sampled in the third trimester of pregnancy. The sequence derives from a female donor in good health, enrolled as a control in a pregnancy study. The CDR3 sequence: CASKYFDSSYNSPLHF. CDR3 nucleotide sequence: TGTGCCAGTAAATACTTCGACAGCTCCTATAATTCACCCCTCCACTTT.